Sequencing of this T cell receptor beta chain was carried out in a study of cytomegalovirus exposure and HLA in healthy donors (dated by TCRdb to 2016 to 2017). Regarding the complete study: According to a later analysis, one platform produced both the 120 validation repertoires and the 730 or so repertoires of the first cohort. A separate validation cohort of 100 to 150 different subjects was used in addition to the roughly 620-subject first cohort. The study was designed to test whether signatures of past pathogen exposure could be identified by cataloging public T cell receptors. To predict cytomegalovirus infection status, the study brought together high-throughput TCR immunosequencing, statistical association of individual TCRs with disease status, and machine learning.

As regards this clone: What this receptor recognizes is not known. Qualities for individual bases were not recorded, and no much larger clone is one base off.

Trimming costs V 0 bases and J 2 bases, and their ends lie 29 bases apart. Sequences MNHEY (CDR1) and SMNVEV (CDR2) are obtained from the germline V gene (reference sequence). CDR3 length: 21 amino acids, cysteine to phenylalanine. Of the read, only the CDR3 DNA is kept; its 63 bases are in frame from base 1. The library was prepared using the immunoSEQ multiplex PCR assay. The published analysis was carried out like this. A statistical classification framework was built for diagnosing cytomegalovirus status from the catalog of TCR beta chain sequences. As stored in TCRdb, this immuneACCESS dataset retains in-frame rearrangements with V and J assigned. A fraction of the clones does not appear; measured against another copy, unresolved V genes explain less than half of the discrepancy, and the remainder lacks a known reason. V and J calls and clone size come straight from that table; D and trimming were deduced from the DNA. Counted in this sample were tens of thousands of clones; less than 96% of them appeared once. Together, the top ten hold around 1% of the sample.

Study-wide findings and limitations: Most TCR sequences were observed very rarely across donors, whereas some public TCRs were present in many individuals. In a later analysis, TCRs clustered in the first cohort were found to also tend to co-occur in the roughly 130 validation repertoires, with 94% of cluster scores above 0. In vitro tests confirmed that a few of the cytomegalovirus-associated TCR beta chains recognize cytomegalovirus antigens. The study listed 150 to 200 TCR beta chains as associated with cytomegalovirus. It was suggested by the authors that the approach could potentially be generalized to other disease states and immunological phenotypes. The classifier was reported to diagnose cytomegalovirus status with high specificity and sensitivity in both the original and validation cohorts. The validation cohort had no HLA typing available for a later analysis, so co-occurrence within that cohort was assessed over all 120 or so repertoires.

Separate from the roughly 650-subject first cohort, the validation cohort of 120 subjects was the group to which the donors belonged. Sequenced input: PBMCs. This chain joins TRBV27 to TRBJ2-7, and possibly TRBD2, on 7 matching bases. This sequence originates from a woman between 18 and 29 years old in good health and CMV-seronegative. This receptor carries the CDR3 CASSLSWEREGGGSYPYEQYF. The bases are TGTGCCAGCAGTTTATCTTGGGAGCGTGAGGGGGGGGGTTCCTACCCCTACGAGCAGTACTTC.